One sample yielded the 19 T cell receptor beta chains listed below, sequenced in a study of control samples from healthy donors and cancer patients. This table comes from immunoSEQ multiplex PCR, and its TCRdb copy is limited to in-frame clones, with some not included. Found here are roughly 92,000 clones, 85% to 90% of them singletons; the top ten hold 7.6%. The sample was blood. These receptors were collected from a woman aged 55-75 years in good health.

The rearrangement uses TRBV5-1 and TRBJ2-7; D tentatively fits TRBD1 or TRBD2 (6 bases each). Per the germline V gene, CDR1 is SGHRS and CDR2 is YFSETQ. This CDR3 contains 14 residues. Trimming removed 2 bases from V and 3 bases from J, with 12 bases in between. The CDR3 DNA reads as TGCGCCAGCAGCTTCGGGGGCCAATTCTACGAGCAGTACTTC. Protein sequence: CASSFGGQFYEQYF.

This chain uses TRBV25-1 with TRBJ1-1, with D possibly being TRBD1 (5 bases). Trimming shortened V by 6 bases and J by 4 bases, and 15 bases separated the two germline ends. The CDR3 runs to 14 residues. Germline V lookup: CDR1 MGHDK, CDR2 SYGVNS. The CDR3 spells CASRANFGGTEAFF. Here the CDR3 DNA reads TGTGCCAGCAGAGCGAATTTTGGGGGCACTGAAGCTTTCTTT.

The J gene is TRBJ2-1, the V gene TRBV19, with D perhaps being TRBD1 or TRBD2 (5 bases each). Germline lookup yields CDR1 LNHDA and CDR2 SQIVND (reference sequence). The CDR3 is 15 residues long. V was shortened by 4 bases and J by 8 bases, with 18 bases between the two germline ends. The CDR3 loop reads CASSTPGPTGDEQFF. The CDR3 region has the DNA TGTGCCAGTAGTACCCCGGGACCCACCGGCGATGAGCAGTTCTTC. Based on the CDR3 plus reference TRBV19 and TRBJ2-1, the full variable domain is DGGITQSPKYLFRKEGQNVTLSCEQNLNHDAMYWYRQDPGQGLRLIYYSQIVNDFQKGDIAEGYSVSREKKESFPLTVTSAQKNPTAFYLCASSTPGPTGDEQFFGPGTRLTVL.

This clone was seen only once. V gene TRBV28 combines with J gene TRBJ2-7; 7 bases align to TRBD1. CDR1 is MDHEN, CDR2 SYDVKM, per germline. J was trimmed by 2 bases and V by 5 bases; bases with no gene match: 9. The CDR3 loop spans 15 amino acids. CDR3 DNA sequence: TGTGCCAGCAGTCTACCGAGACAGGGAGCCTACGAGCAGTACTTC. It is translated as CASSLPRQGAYEQYF. The whole variable domain, filled in from reference TRBV28 and TRBJ2-7, reads DVKVTQSSRYLVKRTGEKVFLECVQDMDHENMFWYRQDPGLGLRLIYFSYDVKMKEKGDIPEGYSVSREKKERFSLILESASTNQTSMYLCASSLPRQGAYEQYFGPGTRLTVT.

The rearrangement links TRBV6-1 to TRBJ2-3, with a tentative D call TRBD1 (5 bases). Looked up from germline, CDR1 is MNHNS and CDR2 is SASEGT. The CDR3 covers 16 residues. The ends were cut back, 0 bases at V and 2 bases at J, with 12 bases in the middle. CDR3 residues: CASSEAGRAYTDTQYF. CDR3 DNA sequence: TGTGCCAGCAGTGAAGCGGGCAGGGCCTACACAGATACGCAGTATTTT.

The chain carries TRBV19 and TRBJ1-1, with a weak D call TRBD1 (6 bases). The CDR3 sequence is 15 residues long. CDR1 is LNHDA and CDR2 is SQIVND in the germline V gene (reference sequence). Trimming stripped 7 bases from V and 4 bases from J, with 19 bases between. The CDR3 loop is CASTANGGGITEAFF. For the CDR3, the DNA is TGTGCCAGTACTGCGAACGGCGGGGGCATCACTGAAGCTTTCTTT.

This clone has just one count. The CDR3 region has the DNA TGTGCCAGCAGCCAAGATCCGGGACAATCTGAGCAGTTCTTC. Translation gives CASSQDPGQSEQFF. The chain carries TRBV3-1 (or the pseudogene TRBV3-2) and TRBJ2-1, with a weak D call TRBD1 (6 bases). The V and J ends lost 0 bases and 9 bases respectively, with 12 bases between them. The CDR3 spans 14 residues. Germline V gives CDR1 LGHDT, CDR2 YNNKEL (reference sequence).

The count of this clone is one. The genes are TRBV7-2 and TRBJ2-3, with 7 bases identical to TRBD2. This CDR3 has 16 residues. Germline CDR1 is SGHTA and CDR2 is FQGNSA. V lost 1 base, J lost 5 bases, and 9 bases stayed unmatched. The CDR3 region has the DNA TGTGCCAGCAGCTTAGAGTCTATGGCGGGGGTAGATACGCAGTATTTT. Its protein product is CASSLESMAGVDTQYF.

The chain carries TRBV2 and TRBJ1-4; no reliable D call. V lost 7 bases and J 4 bases, leaving 13 bases between the germline ends. The germline CDR1 and CDR2 sequences are SNHLY and FYNNEI. This CDR3 has 14 amino acids. The CDR3 DNA is TGTGCCAGCACTCAAATGAGCGGTAATGAAAAACTGTTTTTT. It yields the protein CASTQMSGNEKLFF.

The J gene is TRBJ2-5, the V gene TRBV14; unclear D gene. The CDR3 consists of 15 residues. The V end was cut by 0 bases, the J end by 5 bases, with 13 bases between. Per germline, CDR1 SGHDN and CDR2 FVKESK. The CDR3 spells CASSQDLGETETQYF. The CDR3 DNA follows: TGTGCCAGCAGCCAAGATCTGGGCGAAACGGAGACCCAGTACTTC.

The J gene is TRBJ1-2, the V gene TRBV7-9; 11 bases align to TRBD1. Germline V gene data show CDR1 as SEHNR and CDR2 as FQNEAQ (reference sequence). This CDR3 has 14 amino acids. The J segment lost 6 bases and the V segment lost 5 bases, leaving 5 bases of the junction unmatched. The chain's CDR3 is CASSQGQGEDGYTF. The CDR3 region has the DNA TGTGCCAGCAGCCAGGGACAGGGGGAAGATGGCTACACCTTC.

This clone appeared once. The chain joins TRBV4-2 to TRBJ1-2; TRBD1 might be the D (5 bases). The V gene's germline CDR1 is LGHNA and CDR2 YNFKEQ. The V end lost 4 bases, the J end lost 9 bases, and 18 bases lay between the germline ends. There are 14 residues in the CDR3. The CDR3 nucleotides are TGTGCCAGCAGCCCTGGAGTTGGGGCTGGGAGCTACACCTTC. Residues: CASSPGVGAGSYTF.

The genes are TRBV9 and TRBJ2-3; 7 bases are shared with TRBD1. The length of the CDR3 is 16 residues. Unmatched junction bases numbered 12, after V lost 0 bases and J lost 8 bases. CDR1 SGDLS and CDR2 YYNGEE come from the germline V gene. The CDR3 DNA sequence: TGTGCCAGCAGCGTAGGAGGGACAGCGTATCTCGGTACGCAGTATTTT. Its protein product is CASSVGGTAYLGTQYF.

The V call is TRBV18, the J call TRBJ2-3, with 11 bases fitting TRBD2. Germline V gene data show CDR1 as KGHSH and CDR2 as LQKENI. The CDR3 spans 14 residues. Losses at the gene ends were 4 bases for V and 4 bases for J; bases not matched to a gene: 1. CDR3 region: CASSQGLAADTQYF. The CDR3, as DNA: TGTGCCAGCTCACAGGGACTAGCGGCAGATACGCAGTATTTT.

V is TRBV5-1 and J is TRBJ1-1; D gene unclear. The germline V gene has CDR1 SGHRS and CDR2 YFSETQ. The CDR3 extends over 14 amino acids. Trimming took 0 bases from V and 7 from J, leaving 13 bases between them. The CDR3 here is CASSLAGLKHEAFF. The CDR3 bases are TGCGCCAGCAGCTTGGCCGGGCTCAAACATGAAGCTTTCTTT.

This chain joins TRBV5-1 and TRBJ1-4; 7 nucleotides align to TRBD1. Germline assignment: CDR1 SGHRS and CDR2 YFSETQ. V dropped 0 bases and J dropped 7; count of bases not matched to a gene: 12. The CDR3 totals 17 residues. CDR3 amino acids: CASSLDGTVISGEKLFF. DNA for the CDR3: TGCGCCAGCAGCTTGGACGGGACAGTTATTTCTGGTGAAAAACTGTTTTTT.

This sequence joins TRBV4-2 and TRBJ2-1, with TRBD2 identical over 7 bases. With V trimmed by 1 base and J by 4 bases, 7 bases remained unmatched. The CDR3 is 16 residues long. CDR1 LGHNA and CDR2 YNFKEQ come from the germline V gene. The CDR3 sequence is CASSQGGAGVYNEQFF. CDR3 bases: TGTGCCAGCAGCCAAGGTGGCGCGGGAGTGTACAATGAGCAGTTCTTC.

The chain joins TRBV5-4 to TRBJ2-5; TRBD1 aligns across 9 bases. Germline V gene data show CDR1 as SGHNT and CDR2 as YYREEE (reference sequence). The J segment lost 4 bases and the V segment lost 2 bases, leaving 6 bases of the junction unmatched. This CDR3 region has 15 residues. The CDR3 reads CASSLGTGFGETQYF. The CDR3 region has the DNA TGTGCCAGCAGCTTAGGGACAGGGTTTGGAGAGACCCAGTACTTC.

This clone was seen a few times. The rearrangement links TRBV6-9 to TRBJ2-5; 8 positions match TRBD2. CDR3 length: 18 amino acids. J lost 2 bases, V lost 4 bases, and 15 bases had no gene match. The germline CDR1 and CDR2 sequences are MNHGY and SVAAGI. The CDR3 here is CASSLGPEVAGKQETQYF. The CDR3 DNA reads TGTGCCAGCAGTTTAGGCCCCGAAGTAGCGGGGAAACAAGAGACCCAGTACTTC.